Presented here are 3 T cell receptor beta chains from one specimen sequenced in a study of shared clonotypes between healthy human individuals. CD45RO-negative, CCR7-positively selected cells formed the naive CD8 fraction, excluding terminally differentiated effector memory CD45RA+ cells. Sequenced by immunoSEQ multiplex PCR; TCRdb stores in-frame clones only, minus some. The table records roughly 2 million clones, roughly 94% of them present only once. Sample: naive CD8+ T cells sorted from blood. The receptors were gathered from a man younger than 30 in good health.

The chain joins TRBV5-5 to TRBJ2-7; no reliable D call. The germline V gene encodes CDR1 SGHKS and CDR2 YYEKEE (reference sequence). V was clipped by 1 base and J by 3 bases, with 8 bases between them. The length of the CDR3 is 13 residues. The CDR3 is CASSLLLYYEQYF. In DNA form, the CDR3 reads TGTGCCAGCAGCTTGTTACTCTACTACGAGCAGTACTTC. The whole variable domain, filled in from reference TRBV5-5 and TRBJ2-7, reads DAGVTQSPTHLIKTRGQQVTLRCSPISGHKSVSWYQQVLGQGPQFIFQYYEKEERGRGNFPDRFSARQFPNYSSELNVNALLLGDSALYLCASSLLLYYEQYFGPGTRLTVT.

The chain links TRBV5-4 to TRBJ2-7, with D perhaps matching TRBD1 (6 bases). The CDR3 loop spans 14 amino acids. The germline V gene encodes CDR1 SGHNT and CDR2 YYREEE (reference sequence). V lost 2 bases and J 6 bases, leaving 15 bases between the germline ends. The CDR3 coding sequence is TGTGCCAGCAGCTTTTTAGTGGAAGGGGGCGAGCAGTACTTC. As protein: CASSFLVEGGEQYF.

V and J are TRBV5-4 and TRBJ1-4; D not certain. Germline CDR1 is SGHNT and CDR2 is YYREEE (reference sequence). This CDR3 contains 14 residues. The V and J ends lost 0 bases and 5 bases respectively, with 8 bases between them. The CDR3 nucleotides are TGTGCCAGCAGCTTGGAAGCTCAGAATGAAAAACTGTTTTTT. It yields the protein CASSLEAQNEKLFF.